The clone carrying this TCR beta chain has at least ten counts. Its antigen is currently unknown. The data derive from a study of T cells in Graves' hyperthyroidism and ophthalmopathy. Points from the study as a whole: Ophthalmopathy and stable hyperthyroidism were separated by a 13 V-J model. Most expanded thyroid clonotypes above 0.001 recurred in blood.

Germline V lookup: CDR1 SEHNR, CDR2 FQNEAQ (reference sequence). The CDR3 totals 14 residues. V was pared by 4 bases and J by 4 bases, with 14 bases between. RNA transcripts gave rise to amplified TCR beta CDR3 regions. The HTBI primer set drove a first-round RT-PCR of the TCR CDR3. Each CDR3 protein is one row after TCRdb ran MiXCR on the multiplex PCR reads. The sample includes some 400,000 distinct CDR3 sequences, 15% to 20% of them seen just once. Sequenced sample: blood. The chain joins TRBV7-9 to TRBJ2-7; the D gene could be TRBD1 or TRBD2 (5 bases each). This clonotype was sampled from a woman between 18 and 30 years old with Graves' hyperthyroidism. The CDR3 here is CASSSRQRGYEQYF. CDR3 coding DNA: TGTGCCAGCAGCTCACGACAGAGAGGGTACGAGCAGTACTTC. The full variable domain, its missing parts supplied by reference TRBV7-9 and TRBJ2-7, is DTGVSQNPRHKITKRGQNVTFRCDPISEHNRLYWYRQTLGQGPEFLTYFQNEAQLEKSRLLSDRFSAERPKGSFSTLEIQRTEQGDSAMYLCASSSRQRGYEQYFGPGTRLTVT.